The T cell receptor (beta chain) described here comes from a study of blood T cell repertoires in COVID-19. Background on the study: There were acute and convalescent COVID-19 samples, and they came from the United States, Italy and Spain. T cells, B-cell-depleted T cells, or PBMCs provided the cDNA or gDNA that served as material.

Germline lookup yields CDR1 SGHDT and CDR2 YYEEEE. V dropped 2 bases and J dropped 8 bases, with 13 bases sitting between them. The CDR3 has 13 residues. How the authors handled the data: Using reference gene primer amplification, nucleated cell counts were estimated. Only in-frame clones appear in the TCRdb table, and some are missing; sequencing was by immunoSEQ multiplex PCR. D and trimming come from the DNA, and the V and J calls and clone size come from that table. The table has 150,000 to 200,000 clones, roughly 90% seen once. Material for sequencing was peripheral blood. This sequence joins TRBV5-6 and TRBJ1-2; a possible D gene is TRBD1 (5 bases). The receptor's source is a man aged 50 to 60 with acute or convalescent COVID-19. CDR3 sequence: CASSFGGIGGYTF. CDR3 DNA sequence: TGTGCCAGCAGCTTCGGGGGTATCGGCGGCTACACCTTC.